This T cell receptor (beta chain) was sequenced for a study of cytomegalovirus exposure and HLA in healthy donors. Study-wide results and limits: The availability of immune exposure information extended only to CMV serostatus.

This clone was seen more than once but under ten times. Its matching antigen is unknown. Germline assignment: CDR1 MNHEY and CDR2 SVGAGI. The CDR3 runs to 12 residues. V lost 7 bases and J lost 0, with 7 bases in between. Amplification used 60 Vbeta primers and 13 Jbeta primers. Sequencing was performed with immunoSEQ multiplex PCR; in TCRdb, only in-frame clones are kept and a portion is missing. The table shows around 180,000 clones, with about 80% occurring only once. The chain couples TRBV6-5 to TRBJ2-7; possibly TRBD2 for D (6 bases). This clonotype was obtained from a woman aged 35 to 49 in good health and CMV-seronegative. The sequencing input was PBMCs. CDR3 amino acids: CASNGGSYEQYF. The DNA for the CDR3 is TGTGCCAGCAACGGGGGCTCCTACGAGCAGTACTTC.